This T cell receptor (beta chain) comes out of a study of shared clonotypes between healthy human individuals. It was approximately 100 million PBMCs that unsorted samples used for genomic DNA. Details on this clone: The target antigen is unknown.

Whole-study results and caveats: Clonotype sharing levels among donors were expected to vary with sequencing depth.

CDR3 size: 14 residues. Germline V gives CDR1 SGHVS, CDR2 FQNEAQ. V shed 1 base and J shed 6 bases, with 10 bases lying between them. Original analysis: Quality scores were absent from the junction-only immunoSEQ sequences, so filtering differed. Here immunoSEQ multiplex PCR was the method, and the copy in TCRdb shows in-frame clones only, minus some. V, J and clone size reflect that table, while D and trimming were determined from the DNA. The sample consists of about 490,000 clones, 70% to 80% of them appearing once. The sample comprised PBMCs. The TCR was taken from a woman between 35 and 50 years old in good health. Some clones in this sample may be carry-over from other donors' samples. This chain joins TRBV7-8 and TRBJ2-1, with no clear D. The CDR3 DNA reads as TGTGCCAGCAGCTTAGTCGCGAGTTCCAATGAGCAGTTCTTC. Its translation is CASSLVASSNEQFF.